This T cell receptor (beta chain) was documented in a study of OX40 agonist ivuxolimab in advanced cancers. Looking at the study overall: People in dose escalation had one of these cancers: hepatocellular carcinoma, melanoma, renal cell or head and neck cancer. Study-level points and caveats: Clonal expansion was seen in CD4+ and CD8+ blood T cells by week 6 at 0.1 to 3.0 mg/kg.

Turning to this clone: Its specificity is unknown.

CDR3 length equals 14 residues. Trimming pared 5 bases from V and 7 bases from J, leaving 13 bases between. CDR1 and CDR2 from the germline V gene are SGHDT and YYEEEE. Profiling relied on immunoSEQ multiplex PCR, and the TCRdb table lists in-frame clones only, not all of them. The table shows about 100,000 clones, with approximately 90% occurring only once. The TCR sequence derives from an adult with an advanced solid tumor such as melanoma, head and neck, liver or kidney cancer. Source: CD4+ or CD8+ T cells sorted from blood, taken in a trial of the OX40 agonist ivuxolimab. The V call is TRBV5-6, the J call TRBJ1-6; possibly TRBD1 for D (5 bases). The CDR3 here is CASSGQIPNSPLHF. CDR3 DNA: TGTGCCAGCAGTGGACAAATTCCAAATTCACCCCTCCACTTT.